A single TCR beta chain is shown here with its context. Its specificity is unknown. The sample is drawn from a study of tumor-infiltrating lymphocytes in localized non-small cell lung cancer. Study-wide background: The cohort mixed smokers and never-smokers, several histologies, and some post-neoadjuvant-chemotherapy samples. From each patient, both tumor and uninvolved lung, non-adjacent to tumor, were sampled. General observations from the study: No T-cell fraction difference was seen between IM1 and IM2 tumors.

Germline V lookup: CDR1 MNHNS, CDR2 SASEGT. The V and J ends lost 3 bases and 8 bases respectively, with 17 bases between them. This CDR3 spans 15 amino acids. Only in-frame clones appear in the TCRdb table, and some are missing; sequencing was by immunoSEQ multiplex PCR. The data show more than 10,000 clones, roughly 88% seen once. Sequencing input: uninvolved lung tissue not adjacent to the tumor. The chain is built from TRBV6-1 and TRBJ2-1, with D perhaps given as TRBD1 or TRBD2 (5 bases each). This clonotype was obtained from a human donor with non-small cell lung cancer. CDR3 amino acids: CASSEQGSAVDEQFF. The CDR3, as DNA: TGTGCCAGCAGTGAGCAGGGTAGCGCAGTCGATGAGCAGTTCTTC.